This passage covers 6 T cell receptor beta chains from one sample sequenced in a study of cytomegalovirus exposure and HLA in healthy donors. The PCR used 60 Vbeta and 13 Jbeta primers. Produced via immunoSEQ multiplex PCR; TCRdb's table is partial and in-frame only. Found here are fewer than 200,000 clones, roughly nine tenths of them singletons; the top ten hold 0.2% to 0.3%. Sequencing was performed on PBMCs. These TCRs come from a girl younger than two in good health and CMV-seronegative.

V usage is TRBV7-2 and J usage is TRBJ2-4; 7 bases line up with TRBD2. J was trimmed by 1 base and V by 2 bases; bases with no gene match: 11. The CDR3 contains 18 residues. Looked up from germline, CDR1 is SGHTA and CDR2 is FQGNSA. CDR3 coding DNA: TGTGCCAGCAGCTTAAGGGCGGGAGTCTCCTTCGCCAAAAACATTCAGTACTTC. Its translation: CASSLRAGVSFAKNIQYF.

A note on this clone: At one boundary the junction diverges from the germline segment, which might be a read error. This rearrangement joins TRBV7-9 to TRBJ1-2, with D possibly matching TRBD1 (5 bases). This CDR3 region has 12 residues. Germline V gene lookup returns CDR1 SEHNR and CDR2 FQNEAQ (reference sequence). CDR3 nucleotide sequence: TGTTCCAGCAGCTTAGTCAGGGATGGCTACACCTTC. This translates into CSSSLVRDGYTF.

The V call is TRBV15, the J call TRBJ2-5; 10 nucleotides line up with TRBD1. Gene TRBJ2-7 matches the end of the DNA better, so the J call may be wrong. The V gene's germline CDR1 is LNHNV and CDR2 YYDKDF (reference sequence). The CDR3 has 14 amino acids. For the CDR3, the DNA is TGTGCCACCAAACCGGGACAGGGGATCTACGAGCAGTACTTC. This translates into CATKPGQGIYEQYF.

The CDR3 is CAISGEGGGYTF. Here the CDR3 DNA reads TGTGCCATCAGTGGAGAAGGGGGCGGCTACACCTTC. This sequence joins TRBV10-3 and TRBJ1-2; 7 bases match TRBD1. The CDR3 is 12 residues long. V gave up 4 bases and J gave up 8 bases; unmatched junction bases: 4. Germline V gene data show CDR1 as ENHRY and CDR2 as SYGVKD.

J is TRBJ2-6 and V is TRBV6-7; 9 bases are shared with TRBD1. TRBV6-7 is an ORF for which the function is uncertain. With V trimmed by 9 bases and J by 2 bases, 5 bases remained unmatched. This CDR3 is built from 15 residues. The CDR3 protein is CARIGTGTGANVLTF. The CDR3, as DNA: TGTGCCAGAATAGGGACAGGGACTGGGGCCAACGTCCTGACTTTC.

The rearrangement uses TRBV18 and TRBJ1-1; 7 nucleotides match TRBD1. This CDR3 has 15 residues. Germline CDR1 is KGHSH and CDR2 is LQKENI. The V and J ends lost 3 bases and 2 bases, in that order; junction bases with no gene match: 6. DNA of the CDR3: TGTGCCAGCTCACCCGGGACAGAAACTAACACTGAAGCTTTCTTT. It specifies CASSPGTETNTEAFF.